This TCR beta chain was identified in a study of T cell responses to AZD1222 COVID-19 vaccine. This clone was observed a handful of times. Its antigen remains unidentified. Study-level points and caveats: Every sample of the repertoires postdated the peak T cell response. A mostly white British donor set with more females was recruited, and clonal diversity was possibly underestimated.

V gave up 4 bases and J gave up 4 bases; unmatched junction bases: 5. This CDR3 spans 15 amino acids. Germline V gives CDR1 SGHRS, CDR2 YFSETQ. Sequencing used immunoSEQ multiplex PCR; TCRdb keeps in-frame clones, though not all of them. The sample contains roughly 81,000 clones, 80% to 90% of which appear only once. This specimen consisted of peripheral blood, obtained on day 0 of AZD1222 vaccination. The J gene is TRBJ1-3, the V gene TRBV5-1; the match to TRBD1 covers 10 bases. The origin of this receptor is an adult in good health. The CDR3 DNA reads TGCGCCAGCAGCCGACAGGGGGCCTCCGGAAACACCATATATTTT. Its translation is CASSRQGASGNTIYF.